These 30 T cell receptor beta chains share one sample of origin, sequenced in a study of T cells in localized non-small cell lung cancer. Produced via immunoSEQ multiplex PCR; TCRdb's table is partial and in-frame only. The sample contains around 29,000 clones, roughly 90% of which appear only once. The sample here was peripheral blood mononuclear cells, taken before any cancer treatment. The receptors shown here come from a woman between 35 and 70 years old with stage III lung adenocarcinoma.

The gene calls are TRBV28 and TRBJ1-2; TRBD1 matches 7 bases. The germline gives CDR1 MDHEN, CDR2 SYDVKM. The trim removed 7 bases at V and 4 bases at J, leaving 12 bases unmatched. The CDR3 is made up of 15 amino acids. The DNA for the CDR3 is TGTGCCAGCATCCCTATGGACAGGTTCTTCTATGGCTACACCTTC. Translated: CASIPMDRFFYGYTF.

V is TRBV29-1 and J is TRBJ1-1; TRBD1 is a possible D gene (6 bases). V lost 3 bases to trimming and J lost 3 bases, with 11 bases between them. The germline V gene has CDR1 SQVTM and CDR2 ANQGSEA. CDR3 length: 13 residues. The CDR3 loop is CSVDEGGDTEAFF. CDR3 DNA: TGCAGCGTTGATGAGGGGGGGGACACTGAAGCTTTCTTT.

This clone is deemed medium-sized. V and J are TRBV30 and TRBJ2-1; the D gene is possibly TRBD1 (5 bases). Germline V CDR1 and CDR2: GTSNPN, SVGIG (reference sequence). The CDR3 runs 15 residues. Between the trimmed V and J ends, which lost 3 bases and 1 base, there was a span of 13 bases. CDR3 DNA: TGTGCCTGGAGCCCTGACAGCAGATCCTACAATGAGCAGTTCTTC. It specifies CAWSPDSRSYNEQFF. Full variable domain (rest looked up from reference TRBV30 and TRBJ2-1): SQTIHQWPATLVQPVGSPLSLECTVEGTSNPNLYWYRQAAGRGLQLLFYSVGIGQISSEVPQNLSASRPQDRQFILSSKKLLLSDSGFYLCAWSPDSRSYNEQFFGPGTRLTVL.

This chain connects TRBV7-2 to TRBJ2-6, with D perhaps TRBD1 (5 bases). The CDR3 has 15 amino acids. Trimming shortened V by 5 bases and J by 2 bases, and 10 bases separated the two germline ends. Germline V gene data show CDR1 as SGHTA and CDR2 as FQGNSA. The CDR3 DNA reads as TGTGCCAGCAGCACCGGACAAGCTGGGGCCAACGTCCTGACTTTC. It translates to CASSTGQAGANVLTF.

The chain joins TRBV29-1 to TRBJ2-7; D remains unclear. The CDR3 extends over 12 amino acids. Germline loops: CDR1 SQVTM, CDR2 ANQGSEA. V lost 6 bases, J lost 2 bases, and 11 bases lay in between. CDR3 nucleotide sequence: TGCAGCGTCAGGACGACCCCCTACGAGCAGTACTTC. This sequence encodes CSVRTTPYEQYF.

This clone was seen more than once but under ten times. The chain is built from TRBV11-2 and TRBJ2-4, with D possibly TRBD1 on 6 matching bases. The CDR3 covers 14 residues. Germline values: CDR1 SGHAT, CDR2 FQNNGV. Between the trimmed V and J ends, which lost 7 bases and 6 bases, there was a span of 16 bases. DNA for the CDR3: TGTGCCAGCACACAACAGGGCTTCGGAAACATTCAGTACTTC. It codes for CASTQQGFGNIQYF.

This chain joins TRBV19 and TRBJ1-2, with TRBD1 identical over 7 bases. The V gene end was trimmed by 7 bases and the J gene end by 4 bases; junction bases not matched to a gene: 12. The CDR3 covers 15 residues. CDR1 is LNHDA, CDR2 SQIVND, per germline (reference sequence). As DNA, the CDR3 is TGTGCCAGTACGCCCTTTGAGGGGGCCAGCTATGGCTACACCTTC. This gives the protein CASTPFEGASYGYTF.

J is TRBJ2-2 and V is TRBV5-1, with D tentatively TRBD1 (6 bases). The ends were cut back, 1 base at V and 2 bases at J, with 9 bases in the middle. There are 15 residues in the CDR3. The germline V gene encodes CDR1 SGHRS and CDR2 YFSETQ. CDR3 in amino acids: CASSLRGQNTGELFF. In DNA, the CDR3 is TGCGCCAGCAGCTTGAGGGGACAAAACACCGGGGAGCTGTTTTTT.

This chain uses TRBV18 with TRBJ1-3, with D uncertain. The CDR3 is 15 amino acids. Germline V gene data show CDR1 as KGHSH and CDR2 as LQKENI. V shed 2 bases and J shed 0 bases, with 8 bases lying between them. The CDR3 protein is CASSPYESSGNTIYF. The CDR3 DNA is TGTGCCAGCTCACCATACGAGAGCTCTGGAAACACCATATATTTT. Drawing the rest from reference TRBV18 and TRBJ1-3, the complete variable domain is NAGVMQNPRHLVRRRGQEARLRCSPMKGHSHVYWYRQLPEEGLKFMVYLQKENIIDESGMPKERFSAEFPKEGPSILRIQQVVRGDSAAYFCASSPYESSGNTIYFGEGSWLTVV.

The rearrangement links TRBV27 to TRBJ2-3; maybe TRBD2 (7 bases). V lost 2 bases to trimming and J lost 3 bases, with 12 bases between them. Germline lookup yields CDR1 MNHEY and CDR2 SMNVEV (reference sequence). The CDR3 loop spans 15 amino acids. The CDR3 region is CASSLAGAFTDTQYF. In nucleotides, the CDR3 is TGTGCCAGCAGTTTAGCGGGGGCCTTTACAGATACGCAGTATTTT.

V and J are TRBV6-5 and TRBJ1-1; TRBD1 matches at 7 bases. The V gene end was trimmed by 4 bases and the J gene end by 3 bases; junction bases not matched to a gene: 2. This CDR3 has 13 amino acids. Germline V gene lookup returns CDR1 MNHEY and CDR2 SVGAGI. The CDR3, as DNA: TGTGCCAGCAGTTTAGGGGGCCACACTGAAGCTTTCTTT. Amino acid sequence: CASSLGGHTEAFF.

This sequence joins TRBV5-1 and TRBJ2-7; D uncertain. Trimming pared 3 bases from V and 3 bases from J, leaving 4 bases between. Germline V CDR1 and CDR2: SGHRS, YFSETQ. The CDR3 covers 11 residues. In nucleotides, the CDR3 is TGCGCCAGCAGCTCCCTCTACGAGCAGTACTTC. Protein sequence: CASSSLYEQYF.

The chain combines TRBV19 with TRBJ2-7; 9 bases fit TRBD1. In germline, CDR1 is LNHDA, CDR2 SQIVND (reference sequence). After removal of 5 bases from V and 5 bases from J, the junction contained 7 bases not matched to a gene. The CDR3 is 14 residues long. The CDR3 DNA follows: TGTGCCAGTAGTTGGACAGGGGCGCTGAACGAGCAGTACTTC. This encodes CASSWTGALNEQYF.

This rearrangement joins TRBV21-1 to TRBJ2-5; TRBD2, the table's D call, was not compared with the DNA. The J call may be incorrect, as the DNA end agrees better with TRBJ2-7. TRBV21-1 is classified as a pseudogene. The CDR3 contains 17 residues. The CDR3 sequence is CASSKGGKGGLSYEQYF. In DNA, the CDR3 is TGTGCCAGCAGCAAAGGGGGCAAGGGGGGACTATCCTACGAGCAGTACTTC.

The rearrangement links TRBV27 to TRBJ1-2; the D gene is possibly TRBD1 (6 bases). The CDR3 has 18 residues. Trimming pared 2 bases from V and 6 bases from J, leaving 25 bases between. The germline V gene encodes CDR1 MNHEY and CDR2 SMNVEV (reference sequence). CDR3 bases: TGTGCCAGCAGTTTAAAGTCAGGACAGTATCCCCGAGGAAATGGCTACACCTTC. Amino acid sequence: CASSLKSGQYPRGNGYTF.

The chain couples TRBV20-1 to TRBJ1-1, with D unresolved. CDR3 length equals 11 residues. Trimming removed 5 bases at V and 1 base at J, with 5 bases between. Germline V CDR1 and CDR2: DFQATT, SNEGSKA (reference sequence). The CDR3 DNA follows: TGCAGTGCTTACAGGAACACTGAAGCTTTCTTT. Encoded protein: CSAYRNTEAFF.

The chain joins TRBV6-4 to TRBJ1-5; D call uncertain. Trimming left V 3 bases short and J 5 bases short, with 14 bases between. CDR1 is MRHNA, CDR2 SNTAGT, per germline. The length of the CDR3 is 15 residues. The DNA for the CDR3 is TGTGCCAGCAGTGAGAGTCCGGGAAACCATCAGCCCCAGCATTTT. Translating it yields CASSESPGNHQPQHF.

V and J are TRBV20-1 and TRBJ2-7; 7 nucleotides line up with TRBD1. The CDR3 extends over 11 amino acids. CDR1 DFQATT and CDR2 SNEGSKA come from the germline V gene (reference sequence). V shed 6 bases and J 3 bases; nucleotides not matched to a gene: 2. CDR3 residues: CSARQGYEQYF. The CDR3 DNA is TGCAGTGCCCGACAGGGCTACGAGCAGTACTTC.

The chain recombines TRBV5-1 with TRBJ2-7; D not resolved. V was clipped by 4 bases and J by 0 bases, with 14 bases between them. This CDR3 has 15 residues. The germline V gene has CDR1 SGHRS and CDR2 YFSETQ. CDR3 sequence reads: CASSNSEFSSYEQYF. The CDR3 DNA follows: TGCGCCAGCAGCAATTCCGAATTTAGCTCCTACGAGCAGTACTTC.

V is TRBV5-1 and J is TRBJ1-2, with D possibly matching TRBD1 (5 bases). V was clipped by 2 bases and J by 5 bases, with 13 bases between them. The germline gives CDR1 SGHRS, CDR2 YFSETQ. The CDR3 loop spans 14 amino acids. The CDR3 sequence: CASSLVGAGYGYTF. The CDR3 bases are TGCGCCAGCAGCTTAGTCGGGGCGGGGTATGGCTACACCTTC.

V and J are TRBV7-9 and TRBJ2-3, with 9 nucleotides matching TRBD2. The V and J ends lost 4 bases and 6 bases, in that order; junction bases with no gene match: 11. Germline-derived CDR1 and CDR2 are SEHNR and FQNEAQ (reference sequence). This CDR3 contains 16 residues. CDR3 amino acids: CASSSRTSVATDTQYF. CDR3 sequence (DNA): TGTGCCAGCAGCTCCAGGACTAGCGTAGCCACTGATACGCAGTATTTT.

The rearrangement joins TRBV29-1 to TRBJ2-7; no clear D. Germline V lookup: CDR1 SQVTM, CDR2 ANQGSEA. Trimming removed 5 bases from V and 2 bases from J, with 7 bases in between. The CDR3 has 11 residues. Here the CDR3 reads CSVQLAYEQYF. As DNA, the CDR3 is TGCAGCGTTCAGCTAGCCTACGAGCAGTACTTC.

The rearrangement links TRBV19 to TRBJ1-2; 8 bases map to TRBD1. J was trimmed by 7 bases and V by 5 bases; bases with no gene match: 12. CDR1 and CDR2 (germline): LNHDA, SQIVND (reference sequence). The CDR3 has 15 residues. This CDR3 reads CASSPSPGTGFGYTF. The CDR3 DNA follows: TGTGCCAGTAGTCCTTCACCGGGGACAGGTTTTGGCTACACCTTC.

This clone has more than one count but fewer than ten. This sequence joins TRBV28 and TRBJ1-2; D gene uncertain. Germline CDR1 and CDR2: MDHEN and SYDVKM. The germline V and J ends were trimmed by 4 bases and 7 bases, with 13 bases remaining between them. The CDR3 has 13 amino acids. This CDR3 is CASSSGPSVGYTF. CDR3 coding DNA: TGTGCCAGCAGTTCCGGGCCCAGTGTTGGCTACACCTTC.

The DNA of the CDR3 is TGTGCCATCTCCGAGACAAGCTCCGTCTCTGGAAACACCATATATTTT. This sequence encodes CAISETSSVSGNTIYF. This chain uses TRBV10-3 with TRBJ1-3; D remains ambiguous. The CDR3 sequence is 16 residues long. Germline V gene sequence: CDR1 ENHRY, CDR2 SYGVKD. The germline V and J ends were trimmed by 8 bases and 0 bases, with 17 bases remaining between them.

CDR3 residues: CASSMQFDQPQHF. Written as DNA, the CDR3 is TGTGCCAGTAGTATGCAGTTTGATCAGCCCCAGCATTTT. This chain uses TRBV19 with TRBJ1-5; D unresolved. V was shortened by 3 bases and J by 5 bases, with 8 bases between the two germline ends. The CDR3 length is 13 residues. Per the germline V gene, CDR1 is LNHDA and CDR2 is SQIVND (reference sequence).

The chain is built from TRBV10-3 and TRBJ2-7; tentatively, D is TRBD1 (5 bases). The V end lost 2 bases, the J end lost 2 bases, and 7 bases lay between the germline ends. The CDR3 consists of 13 residues. The V gene's germline CDR1 is ENHRY and CDR2 SYGVKD. The DNA of the CDR3 is TGTGCCATCAGTGAGGACAGCCCCTACGAGCAGTACTTC. Protein sequence: CAISEDSPYEQYF.

Written as DNA, the CDR3 is TGTGCCAGCAGTTATGGTCCCACCGGGGAGCTGTTTTTT. It is translated as CASSYGPTGELFF. This chain connects TRBV6-6 to TRBJ2-2, with D unresolved. The CDR3 covers 13 residues. Looked up from germline, CDR1 is MNHNY and CDR2 is SVGAGI (reference sequence). V lost 3 bases and J lost 4, with 6 bases in between.

The rearrangement uses TRBV9 and TRBJ2-3, with 14 bases identical to TRBD2. After removal of 0 bases from V and 0 bases from J, the junction contained 6 bases not matched to a gene. CDR3 length: 19 residues. Germline assignment: CDR1 SGDLS and CDR2 YYNGEE. In DNA, the CDR3 is TGTGCCAGCAGCGTAGGTCGGGGACTAGCGGGAGAGAGCACAGATACGCAGTATTTT. Translated: CASSVGRGLAGESTDTQYF.

This clone was observed a single time. J is TRBJ2-2 and V is TRBV9; no clear D. The CDR3 is made up of 14 amino acids. With 0 bases removed from V and 3 bases from J, the gap between germline ends came to 6 bases. CDR1 and CDR2 (germline): SGDLS, YYNGEE. CDR3 coding DNA: TGTGCCAGCAGCGTAGTTGGGGACACCGGGGAGCTGTTTTTT. Translated, it gives CASSVVGDTGELFF.